This TCR beta chain was obtained from a study of T cells in Graves' hyperthyroidism and ophthalmopathy (dated by TCRdb to the late 2010s). At the level of the whole study: Peripheral blood was collected at initial diagnosis, before any treatment. Prospective prediction of ophthalmopathy was tested in an independent validation cohort of approximately 19 hyperthyroidism patients and 17 patients who later progressed to ophthalmopathy. The study also compared thyroid tissue and blood T-cell repertoires from 6 or 7 Graves' hyperthyroidism patients. According to the paper, TCR Vbeta CDR3 sequencing was carried out on over 130 peripheral blood samples, which came from approximately 41 ophthalmopathy, 70 to 80 hyperthyroidism and roughly 17 progressor patients. The 85 to 100 discovery patients were divided at random into training and test sets in a 7:3 ratio. After sampling, hyperthyroidism patients received methimazole starting at 30 mg daily, and ophthalmopathy patients received high-dose intravenous methylprednisolone. A discovery cohort of around 98 patients, roughly 43 with Graves' ophthalmopathy and fewer than 65 with stable Graves' hyperthyroidism, was used to find distinguishing TCR V-J signatures.

The TCR beta CDR3 regions were amplified from RNA transcripts. A first-round RT-PCR of the TCR CDR3 used the HTBI primer set with the Qiagen OneStep RT-PCR kit. Libraries were constructed in a second round of multiplex PCR, after which size selection and purification were carried out. The libraries were sequenced on an Illumina HiSeq2000 using paired-end 100 bp reads. As for how the authors treated the data: Raw data were processed with SOAPnuke, discarding reads with adapters, uncalled bases, mean Phred below 15, or no exact constant-primer or identifier match. COPE v1.2.5 was used to merge high-quality paired reads, and clonotypes were defined as unique nucleotide sequences. MiTCR v1.1 was used to align the clonotypes against IMGT TRBV, TRBD and TRBJ reference segments. Only V-J combinations with frequency above 0.0001, covering about 99% of repertoires, were analysed. A TCS score was defined as the ratio of F50 (clonal expansion) to E x V (chaos), with BLOSUM62-based TCRdist applied between CDR3 peptides within each V-J. Welch's t-statistics and random forest reduced roughly 500 V-J features to 10 to 15, which were used in a naive Bayes classifier (R e1071). TCRdb redid the processing of the public reads, applying fastp at Q25 and MiXCR, and retained in-frame beta chains. Rows merge per CDR3 protein into single entries with the most common DNA and genes. The V and J calls come from TCRdb's annotation, not from the publication. Within this sample are about 560,000 distinct CDR3 sequences, with 15% to 20% of them counted one time only. Of the sample, 15% to 20% falls within the top ten clones.

At the junction V is shortened by 0 bases and J by 4 bases, with 16 bases in between. CDR1 SGHRS and CDR2 YFSETQ are derived from the germline V gene. The CDR3, from cysteine to phenylalanine, totals 16 residues. The only DNA kept is the CDR3, 48 bases in frame from the first base. The table lists this clonotype with a few counts. It lacks a known antigen. Nothing much larger sits one base from this clone, and base qualities are not available. Broader findings and caveats from the paper: Sample size was not statistically predetermined, and blinding of investigators to group allocation was not performed. Blood samples also contained most of the expanded thyroid clonotypes (frequency above 0.001), which suggests that blood repertoires may reflect thyroid immune responses. A 13 V-J signature model separated ophthalmopathy from stable hyperthyroidism, with approximately 87% sensitivity and 81% to 82% specificity in cross-validation and 80%/75% in testing. In validation, the model predicted progression to ophthalmopathy with roughly 66% sensitivity and roughly 72% specificity, a median of approximately 6.5 months before onset.

Graves' hyperthyroidism was defined as stable when no progression to ophthalmopathy occurred over 18 months of follow-up. Hyperthyroidism patients were newly diagnosed, had a disease duration of under 2 months, and were aged 18 to 65 years. Patients with uncontrolled infections, other autoimmune diseases, pregnancy or lactation were excluded. Diagnoses were established on the basis of clinical symptoms, serum thyroxine and TRAb, thyroid ultrasound, and orbital computed tomography. PBMCs were isolated from 7.5 to 10 ml of fresh peripheral blood by Ficoll-Paque density gradient centrifugation. Total RNA was extracted with Trizol reagent, and quality was checked on an Agilent 2100 Bioanalyzer.

The TCR comes from a woman between 18 and 30 years old with Graves' hyperthyroidism. The rearranged chain carries TRBV5-1 and TRBJ1-2, with a tentative D gene TRBD1 over 6 matching bases. Sequenced input: blood. CDR3 sequence: CASSLDIGGTIYGYTF. At the DNA level, the sequence is TGCGCCAGCAGCTTGGATATAGGAGGGACAATCTATGGCTACACCTTC.